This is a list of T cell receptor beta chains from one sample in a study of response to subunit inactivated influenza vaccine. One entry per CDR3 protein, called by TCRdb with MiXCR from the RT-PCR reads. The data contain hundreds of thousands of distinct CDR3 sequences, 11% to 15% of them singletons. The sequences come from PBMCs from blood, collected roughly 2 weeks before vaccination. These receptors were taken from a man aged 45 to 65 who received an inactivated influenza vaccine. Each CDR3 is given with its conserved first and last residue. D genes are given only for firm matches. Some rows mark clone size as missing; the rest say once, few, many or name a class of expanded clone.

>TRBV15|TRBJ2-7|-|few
CATSREANGEQYF
TGTGCCACCAGCAGAGAGGCCAATGGCGAGCAGTACTTC
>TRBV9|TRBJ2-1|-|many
CASSHERTEAYNEQFF
TGTGCCAGCAGCCACGAGAGGACTGAAGCCTACAATGAGCAGTTCTTC
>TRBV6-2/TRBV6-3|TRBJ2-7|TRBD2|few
CASSQPPGGPSEQYF
TGTGCCAGCAGTCAGCCTCCGGGGGGGCCGAGTGAGCAGTACTTC
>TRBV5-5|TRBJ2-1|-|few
CASSLTHTPYNEQFF
TGTGCCAGCAGCTTGACCCACACCCCCTACAATGAGCAGTTCTTC
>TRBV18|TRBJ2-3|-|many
CASSPFELDTQYF
TGTGCCAGCTCACCATTTGAGCTAGATACGCAGTATTTT
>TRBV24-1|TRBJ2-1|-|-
CATSGPAFNEQFF
TGTGCCACCAGTGGCCCAGCGTTCAATGAGCAGTTCTTC
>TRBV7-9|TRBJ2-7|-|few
CASSSPRTYEQYF
TGTGCCAGCAGCTCCCCGCGTACCTACGAGCAGTACTTC
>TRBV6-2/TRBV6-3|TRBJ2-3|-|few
CASSYSLQRTSTDTQYF
TGTGCCAGCAGTTACTCATTGCAGCGGACCAGCACAGATACGCAGTATTTT
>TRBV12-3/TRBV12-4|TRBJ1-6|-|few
CASSSPYNSPLHF
TGTGCCAGCAGTTCCCCCTATAATTCACCCCTCCACTTT
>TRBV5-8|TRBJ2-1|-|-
CASSFQGRSYNEQFF
TGTGCCAGCAGCTTTCAGGGGCGCTCCTACAATGAGCAGTTCTTC
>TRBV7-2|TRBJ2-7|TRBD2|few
CASRKGGGSGGEQYF
TGTGCCAGCAGAAAAGGAGGCGGGAGCGGGGGAGAGCAGTACTTC
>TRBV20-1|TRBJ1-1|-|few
CSAEQGGTEAFF
TGCAGTGCGGAACAGGGCGGCACTGAAGCTTTCTTT
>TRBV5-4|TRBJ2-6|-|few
CASSATGQPSGANVLTF
TGTGCCAGCAGCGCTACCGGACAGCCCTCTGGGGCCAACGTCCTGACTTTC
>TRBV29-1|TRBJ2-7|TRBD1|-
CSVESRQGLYEQYF
TGCAGCGTTGAAAGTCGACAGGGTCTTTACGAGCAGTACTTC
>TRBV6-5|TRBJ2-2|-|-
CASSYPTGMGNTGELFF
TGTGCCAGCAGTTACCCCACAGGGATGGGAAACACCGGGGAGCTGTTTTTT
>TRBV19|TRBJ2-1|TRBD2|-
CASRRIAGGRGNEQFF
TGTGCCAGTAGAAGGATAGCGGGGGGCAGAGGGAATGAGCAGTTCTTC
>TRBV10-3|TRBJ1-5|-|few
CAISAPGVDQPQHF
TGTGCCATCAGTGCCCCAGGTGTCGATCAGCCCCAGCATTTT
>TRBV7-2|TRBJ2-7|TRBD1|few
CASSDRTGTGSPLGEF
TGTGCCAGCAGCGACCGAACCGGGACAGGCTCCCCGTTGGGAGAGTTC
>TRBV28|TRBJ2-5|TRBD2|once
CASSFLLAGQETQYF
TGTGCCAGCAGTTTCCTCTTAGCGGGACAAGAGACCCAGTACTTC
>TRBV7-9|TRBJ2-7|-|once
CASSLGVHSYEQYF
TGTGCCAGCAGCTTAGGGGTCCACTCCTACGAGCAGTACTTC
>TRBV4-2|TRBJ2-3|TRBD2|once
CASSQRGLAATDTQYF
TGTGCCAGCAGCCAACGAGGGCTAGCGGCCACAGATACGCAGTATTTT
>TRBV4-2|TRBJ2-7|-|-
CASSQDGAPHHF
TGTGCCAGCAGCCAAGATGGGGCCCCTCACCACTTC
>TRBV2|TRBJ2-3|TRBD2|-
CASSEAYGTRDTDTQYF
TGTGCCAGCAGTGAAGCGTATGGGACTAGAGATACAGATACGCAGTATTTT
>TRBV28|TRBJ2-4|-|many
CATNYGRSRDIQYF
TGTGCCACCAACTATGGGCGTTCGCGGGACATTCAGTACTTC
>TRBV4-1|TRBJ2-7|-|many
CASSQAQGYSYEQYF
TGCGCCAGCAGCCAGGCACAGGGCTACTCCTACGAGCAGTACTTC
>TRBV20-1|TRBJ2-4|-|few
CSARLGSLAKNIQYF
TGCAGTGCTAGACTAGGTTCCCTAGCCAAAAACATTCAGTACTTC
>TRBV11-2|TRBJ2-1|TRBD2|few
CASSLTLAGPNEQFF
TGTGCCAGCAGCTTAACACTAGCGGGACCCAATGAGCAGTTCTTC
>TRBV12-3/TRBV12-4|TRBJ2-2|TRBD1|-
CASSPGQRFTGELFF
TGTGCCAGCAGCCCGGGACAGCGGTTTACCGGGGAGCTGTTTTTT
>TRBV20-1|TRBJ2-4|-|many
CSASQGMSNIQYF
TGCAGTGCTTCTCAGGGGATGTCAAACATTCAGTACTTC
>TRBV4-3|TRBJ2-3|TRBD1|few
CASSQDYGTGGPDTQYF
TGCGCCAGCAGCCAAGATTACGGGACAGGGGGCCCGGATACGCAGTATTTT
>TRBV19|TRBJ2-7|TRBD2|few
CASSKGLAGIYEQYF
TGTGCCAGTAGCAAGGGACTAGCGGGGATCTACGAGCAGTACTTC
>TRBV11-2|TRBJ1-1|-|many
CASSSGRLVEAFF
TGTGCCAGCAGCTCTGGGAGGTTGGTGGAAGCTTTCTTT
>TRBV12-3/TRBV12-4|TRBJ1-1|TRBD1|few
CASSLWTGSGITEAFF
TGTGCCAGCAGTCTCTGGACAGGTTCTGGTATCACTGAAGCTTTCTTT
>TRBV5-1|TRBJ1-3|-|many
CASSLQGPGNTIYF
TGCGCCAGCAGTCTGCAGGGGCCTGGAAACACCATATATTTT
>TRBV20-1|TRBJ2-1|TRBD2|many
CSASDPGLAGDNEQFF
TGCAGTGCTAGTGATCCGGGACTAGCGGGGGACAATGAGCAGTTCTTC
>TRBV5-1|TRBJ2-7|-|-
CASKESSSGEQYF
TGCGCCAGCAAGGAGAGCTCGTCCGGGGAGCAGTACTTC
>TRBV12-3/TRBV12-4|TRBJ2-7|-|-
CASSLGGPEQYF
TGCGCCAGCAGCTTGGGCGGGCCCGAGCAGTACTTC
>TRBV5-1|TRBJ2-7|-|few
CASSVGPGNSYEQYF
TGCGCCAGCAGCGTCGGGCCCGGGAACTCCTACGAGCAGTACTTC
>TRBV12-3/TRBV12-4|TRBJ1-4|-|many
CASSPRNNNEKLFF
TGTGCCAGCAGTCCCAGAAACAATAATGAAAAACTGTTTTTT
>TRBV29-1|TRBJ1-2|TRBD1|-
CSVPDRVYGYTF
TGCAGCGTTCCGGACAGGGTTTATGGCTACACCTTC
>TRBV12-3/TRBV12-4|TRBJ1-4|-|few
CASSLAYGVEKLFF
TGTGCCAGCAGTTTAGCGTACGGGGTTGAAAAACTGTTTTTT
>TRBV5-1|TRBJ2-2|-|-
CASSLAPEAGELFF
TGCGCCAGCAGCTTGGCCCCGGAAGCCGGGGAGCTGTTTTTT
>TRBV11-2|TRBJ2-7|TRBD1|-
CASSAGTGPDEQYF
TGTGCCAGCAGCGCCGGGACAGGGCCAGACGAGCAGTACTTC
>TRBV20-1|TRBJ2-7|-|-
CSARDGGKPSFFYEQYF
TGCAGTGCTAGAGATGGGGGGAAACCTTCCTTTTTTTACGAGCAGTACTTC
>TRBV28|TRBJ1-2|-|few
CASSFGFNYGYTF
TGTGCCAGCAGTTTTGGGTTTAACTATGGCTACACCTTC
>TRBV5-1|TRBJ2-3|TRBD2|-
CASSLGGLAGENTDTQYF
TGCGCCAGCAGCTTGGGTGGACTAGCGGGAGAAAACACAGATACGCAGTATTTT
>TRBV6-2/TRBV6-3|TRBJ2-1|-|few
CASSYWSSGAYNEQFF
TGTGCCAGCAGTTACTGGTCCAGCGGCGCCTACAATGAGCAGTTCTTC
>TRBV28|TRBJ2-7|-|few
CASSLHPPLSYEQYF
TGTGCCAGCAGTCTCCATCCCCCTCTGTCCTACGAGCAGTACTTC
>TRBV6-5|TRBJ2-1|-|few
CASSYSSGALEQFF
TGTGCCAGCAGTTACTCGTCGGGGGCTTTGGAGCAGTTCTTC
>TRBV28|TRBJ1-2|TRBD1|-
CASSFITGTGYAYGYTF
TGTGCCAGCAGTTTCATAACTGGGACAGGGTATGCCTATGGCTACACCTTC
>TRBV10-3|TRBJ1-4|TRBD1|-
CAISVTGGVGEKLFF
TGTGCCATCAGTGTGACAGGGGGCGTCGGAGAAAAACTTTTTTTT
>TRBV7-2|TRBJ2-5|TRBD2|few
CASSLVTGGPGETQYF
TGTGCCAGCAGCTTAGTTACGGGAGGGCCCGGGGAGACCCAGTACTTC
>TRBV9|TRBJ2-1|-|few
CASSGRSLPSYNEQFF
TGTGCCAGCAGCGGGCGGAGCCTGCCTTCCTACAATGAGCAGTTCTTC
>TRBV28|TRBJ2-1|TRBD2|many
CASSFSGRANEQFF
TGTGCCAGCAGTTTTAGCGGGAGGGCCAATGAGCAGTTCTTC
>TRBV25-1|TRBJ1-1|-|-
CASSEPGTKNTEAFF
TGTGCCAGCAGTGAACCCGGGACAAAGAACACTGAAGCTTTCTTT